This TCR beta chain is from a study of CD8+ T cells in alopecia areata. Reverse transcription of extracted RNA yielded cDNA, which provided the sequencing template. Method: immunoSEQ multiplex PCR; TCRdb's copy keeps in-frame clones and lacks some. In the table there are 150,000 to 200,000 clones, 60% of which are singletons. This CDR3 is built from 11 residues. The germline CDR1 and CDR2 sequences are DFQATT and SNEGSKA (reference sequence). The V gene lost 3 bases and the J gene lost 4 bases, with 6 bases spanning the gap. Treatment noted: oral pan-JAK inhibitor, 5-10 mg twice daily. This TCR came from a human donor with alopecia areata. The chain has TRBV20-1 and TRBJ1-1; no reliable D call. The material was CD4+ T cells sorted from blood, obtained at week 24, from a patient treated with tofacitinib. In DNA form, the CDR3 reads TGCAGTGCTAGTGGGCCCACTGAAGCTTTCTTT. Translating gives CSASGPTEAFF.